The entry below gives a single T cell receptor beta chain sequence along with its context. Sequencing was performed with immunoSEQ multiplex PCR; in TCRdb, only in-frame clones are kept and a portion is missing. The profile shows 80,000 to 100,000 clones, around 80% of them singletons. This sample's time point: after dendritic cell vaccination, including at tumor progression/relapse. This sample is part of a study of glioma-infiltrating T cells after dendritic cell vaccination. Material: blood, obtained after dendritic cell vaccination. This receptor was obtained from a human donor with glioblastoma.

CDR3 region: CASSLEVAGPYEQYF. In DNA form, the CDR3 reads TGTGCCAGCAGCTTAGAGGTAGCGGGGCCCTACGAGCAGTACTTC. This chain uses TRBV7-3 with TRBJ2-7; TRBD2 matches 8 bases. The CDR3 loop spans 15 amino acids. The J segment lost 2 bases and the V segment lost 2 bases, leaving 5 bases of the junction unmatched. Germline V gene data show CDR1 as SGHTA and CDR2 as FQGTGA.